These 30 T cell receptor beta chains were sequenced from one sample in a study of cytomegalovirus exposure and HLA in healthy donors. A multiplex PCR was run with 60 Vbeta primers and 13 Jbeta primers. The method was immunoSEQ multiplex PCR; TCRdb's version includes in-frame clones alone and lacks a portion of them. The sample lists around 140,000 clones, 80% occurring once. Sequences were obtained from PBMCs. The receptors here all came from a middle-aged man in good health and CMV-seronegative.

The chain links TRBV5-1 to TRBJ1-5; D uncertain. V lost 0 bases, J lost 0 bases, and 7 bases lay in between. The V gene's germline CDR1 is SGHRS and CDR2 YFSETQ. The CDR3 is 15 amino acids. The CDR3 nucleotides read TGCGCCAGCAGCTTGGACGGGTATAGCAATCAGCCCCAGCATTTT. Residues: CASSLDGYSNQPQHF.

The CDR3 loop reads CASSSPTDPGVVNTGELFF. The CDR3 coding sequence is TGTGCCAGTAGTAGCCCGACCGACCCAGGGGTTGTGAACACCGGGGAGCTGTTTTTT. The gene calls are TRBV19 and TRBJ2-2, with D possibly being TRBD1 (6 bases). Trimming left V 4 bases short and J 1 base short, with 22 bases between. Germline-derived CDR1 and CDR2 are LNHDA and SQIVND (reference sequence). The CDR3 spans 19 residues.

The V and J genes are TRBV7-3 and TRBJ2-1, with 7 bases matching TRBD2. In germline, CDR1 is SGHTA, CDR2 FQGTGA. This CDR3 comprises 15 residues. V was pared by 5 bases and J by 2 bases, with 6 bases of the junction left unmatched. The DNA of the CDR3 is TGTGCCAGCAGCACCGGCGGGGGAACCTACAATGAGCAGTTCTTC. The encoded protein is CASSTGGGTYNEQFF.

The chain carries TRBV19 and TRBJ1-5; 11 bases line up with TRBD1. The CDR3 has 16 residues. The V gene's germline CDR1 is LNHDA and CDR2 SQIVND (reference sequence). V shed 2 bases and J 4 bases; nucleotides not matched to a gene: 4. CDR3 coding DNA: TGTGCCAGTAGTATATGGGGGACAGGGGGTAATCAGCCCCAGCATTTT. The encoded protein is CASSIWGTGGNQPQHF. Supplemented by reference TRBV19 and TRBJ1-5, the full variable domain reads DGGITQSPKYLFRKEGQNVTLSCEQNLNHDAMYWYRQDPGQGLRLIYYSQIVNDFQKGDIAEGYSVSREKKESFPLTVTSAQKNPTAFYLCASSIWGTGGNQPQHFGDGTRLSIL.

The chain employs TRBV7-9 and TRBJ1-2; TRBD1 aligns across 9 bases. CDR3 size: 14 residues. CDR1 and CDR2 (germline): SEHNR, FQNEAQ (reference sequence). V lost 5 bases and J lost 12; bases outside the gene matches: 13. The DNA of the CDR3 is TGTGCCAGCAGCGCGGGGGACAGGGTCGGCACGAACACCTTC. Protein product: CASSAGDRVGTNTF.

Only one count was recorded for this clone. This chain connects TRBV7-9 to TRBJ2-3; 13 bases line up with TRBD2. After removal of 5 bases from V and 9 bases from J, the junction contained 8 bases not matched to a gene. This CDR3 is built from 15 residues. Germline V gene sequence: CDR1 SEHNR, CDR2 FQNEAQ (reference sequence). For the CDR3, the DNA is TGTGCCAGCAGCATACTAGCGGGGGGGCCCAACACGCAGTATTTT. This translates into CASSILAGGPNTQYF.

Here the CDR3 DNA reads TGTGCCAGCAGCCGGGACAGGGATTCACCCCTCCACTTT. It translates to CASSRDRDSPLHF. The chain combines TRBV5-4 with TRBJ1-6; 9 bases are shared with TRBD1. The CDR3 length is 13 residues. The J segment lost 8 bases and the V segment lost 4 bases, leaving 1 base of the junction unmatched. Germline lookup yields CDR1 SGHNT and CDR2 YYREEE (reference sequence). Together with reference TRBV5-4 and TRBJ1-6, the CDR3 gives the full variable domain: ETGVTQSPTHLIKTRGQQVTLRCSSQSGHNTVSWYQQALGQGPQFIFQYYREEENGRGNFPPRFSGLQFPNYSSELNVNALELDDSALYLCASSRDRDSPLHFGNGTRLTVT.

The J gene is TRBJ2-6, the V gene TRBV5-1; D may be TRBD1 (5 bases). Germline V gene lookup returns CDR1 SGHRS and CDR2 YFSETQ. Trimming shortened V by 1 base and J by 0 bases, and 14 bases separated the two germline ends. This CDR3 is built from 18 residues. The CDR3 here is CASSLRTQSSSGANVLTF. CDR3 nucleotide sequence: TGCGCCAGCAGCTTGAGGACACAGAGCAGCTCTGGGGCCAACGTCCTGACTTTC.

The chain recombines TRBV7-9 with TRBJ1-5; no reliable D call. Per germline, CDR1 SEHNR and CDR2 FQNEAQ (reference sequence). V lost 5 bases to trimming and J lost 3 bases, with 11 bases between them. The length of the CDR3 is 14 residues. CDR3 sequence: CASSTSGNNQPQHF. In DNA form, the CDR3 reads TGTGCCAGCAGCACTTCGGGGAACAATCAGCCCCAGCATTTT.

This clone showed up just a few times. Here the CDR3 DNA reads TGTGCCAGCAGACTCCGCAGGGGGCAGGGCAATCAGCCCCAGCATTTT. It codes for CASRLRRGQGNQPQHF. This chain uses TRBV2 with TRBJ1-5; 8 nucleotides align to TRBD1. Germline CDR1 SNHLY, CDR2 FYNNEI. V trimming: 6 bases; J trimming: 2 bases; junction bases outside the gene matches: 9. This CDR3 contains 16 residues.

V usage is TRBV29-1 and J usage is TRBJ2-3; the match to TRBD1 covers 10 bases. Trimming at V came to 7 bases and at J to 3 bases, leaving 1 base not matched to a gene. Germline assignment: CDR1 SQVTM and CDR2 ANQGSEA. The CDR3 is 12 residues long. As DNA, the CDR3 is TGCAGCGGGGGACAGGGGACAGATACGCAGTATTTT. Amino acid sequence: CSGGQGTDTQYF.

The J gene is TRBJ1-3, the V gene TRBV9; no reliable D call. CDR3 size: 16 residues. Germline CDR1 is SGDLS and CDR2 is YYNGEE. V lost 0 bases and J 0 bases, leaving 10 bases between the germline ends. The CDR3 bases are TGTGCCAGCAGCGTAGCCGTCCAGGTCTCTGGAAACACCATATATTTT. Residues: CASSVAVQVSGNTIYF. Full variable domain (outside the CDR3, taken from reference TRBV9 and TRBJ1-3): DSGVTQTPKHLITATGQRVTLRCSPRSGDLSVYWYQQSLDQGLQFLIQYYNGEERAKGNILERFSAQQFPDLHSELNLSSLELGDSALYFCASSVAVQVSGNTIYFGEGSWLTVV.

J is TRBJ2-1 and V is TRBV13; weak D call: TRBD1 (5 bases). The CDR3 totals 14 residues. Trimming took 4 bases from V and 5 from J, leaving 12 bases between them. Germline assignment: CDR1 PRHDT and CDR2 FYEKMQ (reference sequence). CDR3: CASSSLPRDNEQFF. The CDR3 nucleotides are TGTGCCAGCAGCTCTCTCCCCAGGGACAATGAGCAGTTCTTC.

This rearrangement joins TRBV7-2 to TRBJ2-1; D is possibly TRBD2 (6 bases). V dropped 4 bases and J dropped 10 bases, with 8 bases sitting between them. CDR1 SGHTA and CDR2 FQGNSA come from the germline V gene. The CDR3 sequence is 11 residues long. CDR3 in DNA: TGTGCCAGCAGCTCCGGGGGAGAGCAGTTCTTC. Encoded protein: CASSSGGEQFF.

The V call is TRBV7-9, the J call TRBJ1-6; D not resolved. There are 14 residues in the CDR3. The germline V gene encodes CDR1 SEHNR and CDR2 FQNEAQ (reference sequence). V was clipped by 6 bases and J by 0 bases, with 6 bases between them. CDR3: CASSKSSYNSPLHF. The CDR3 bases are TGTGCCAGCAGTAAGAGCTCCTATAATTCACCCCTCCACTTT.

This clone was detected only once. DNA of the CDR3: TGTGCCAGTAGTATAGCCAGTGGTGGCTACACCTTC. The encoded protein is CASSIASGGYTF. The chain has TRBV19 and TRBJ1-2; no reliable D call. This CDR3 spans 12 amino acids. Trimming pared 1 base from V and 7 bases from J, leaving 7 bases between. Germline V CDR1 and CDR2: LNHDA, SQIVND (reference sequence).

The J gene is TRBJ2-7, the V gene TRBV7-9, with a weak D call TRBD2 (6 bases). V was clipped by 0 bases and J by 6 bases, with 9 bases between them. CDR1 and CDR2 (germline): SEHNR, FQNEAQ (reference sequence). The CDR3 consists of 13 residues. The CDR3 reads CASSLAGGREQYF. The CDR3 DNA is TGTGCCAGCAGCTTAGCGGGAGGTCGCGAGCAGTACTTC.

The chain combines TRBV9 with TRBJ1-5; TRBD1 agrees at 7 bases. V dropped 4 bases and J dropped 4; count of bases not matched to a gene: 8. The CDR3 has 15 amino acids. Germline lookup yields CDR1 SGDLS and CDR2 YYNGEE. CDR3 DNA sequence: TGTGCCAGCAGCCCTCGAGGACAGGTAAATCAGCCCCAGCATTTT. Protein sequence: CASSPRGQVNQPQHF.

The chain carries TRBV10-3 and TRBJ2-7; possibly TRBD1 for D (5 bases). V lost 11 bases to trimming and J lost 6 bases, with 26 bases between them. The germline gives CDR1 ENHRY, CDR2 SYGVKD. The CDR3 contains 15 residues. The CDR3 bases are TGTGCCTCTCGTGTTCCGGACACCAATCGAGCCGAGCAGTACTTC. As protein: CASRVPDTNRAEQYF.

The genes are TRBV27 and TRBJ1-3, with 9 bases matching TRBD1. The CDR3 extends over 15 amino acids. Germline CDR1 reads MNHEY; CDR2 reads SMNVEV (reference sequence). Losses at the gene ends were 5 bases for V and 5 bases for J; bases not matched to a gene: 7. CDR3 in amino acids: CASSGTGTGRNTIYF. The CDR3 coding sequence is TGTGCCAGCAGTGGCACCGGGACAGGGAGAAACACCATATATTTT.

This clone was counted a single time. The chain links TRBV7-2 to TRBJ2-7; D gene uncertain. This CDR3 is 14 amino acids long. Germline CDR1 reads SGHTA; CDR2 reads FQGNSA. V lost 4 bases, J lost 0 bases, and 10 bases lay in between. The CDR3 DNA sequence: TGTGCCAGCAGCTCACAATCCAGCTCCTACGAGCAGTACTTC. Its translation is CASSSQSSSYEQYF.

The V call is TRBV4-1, the J call TRBJ2-7; tentative D call: TRBD2 (6 bases). The germline V gene has CDR1 MGHRA and CDR2 YSYEKL. With 4 bases removed from V and 7 bases from J, the gap between germline ends came to 20 bases. CDR3 length: 15 residues. Here the CDR3 reads CASSRMTGTEREQYF. Here the CDR3 DNA reads TGCGCCAGCAGCCGGATGACCGGGACTGAGAGAGAGCAGTACTTC.

J is TRBJ1-1 and V is TRBV7-9; D is unclear. This CDR3 has 14 amino acids. CDR1 is SEHNR and CDR2 is FQNEAQ in the germline V gene (reference sequence). Trimming pared 4 bases from V and 3 bases from J, leaving 12 bases between. In DNA form, the CDR3 reads TGTGCCAGCAGCTCTTTGGGCGGGGACACTGAAGCTTTCTTT. Its translation is CASSSLGGDTEAFF.

The V and J genes are TRBV10-2 and TRBJ1-5; 8 bases are a match to TRBD1. Germline V gives CDR1 WSHSY, CDR2 SAAADI. The CDR3 length is 16 residues. J was trimmed by 6 bases and V by 2 bases; bases with no gene match: 9. Here the CDR3 DNA reads TGCGCCAGCAGTGAGCAGGGGGCGTTGATTATTCAGCCCCAGCATTTT. Protein: CASSEQGALIIQPQHF.

This clone occurred a few times. The J gene is TRBJ2-1, the V gene TRBV6-5; the D gene is possibly TRBD2 (7 bases). The CDR3 consists of 15 residues. The germline gives CDR1 MNHEY, CDR2 SVGAGI. Trimming stripped 4 bases from V and 2 bases from J, with 12 bases between. The DNA of the CDR3 is TGTGCCAGCAGTTCCGAAGGGGGGGCCTACAATGAGCAGTTCTTC. Its protein is CASSSEGGAYNEQFF.

This sequence joins TRBV5-6 and TRBJ1-2; possible D gene TRBD1, 5 bases. V lost 0 bases, J lost 2 bases, and 8 bases lay in between. The CDR3 has 14 residues. Germline V lookup: CDR1 SGHDT, CDR2 YYEEEE. The CDR3 sequence is CASSLGAGNYGYTF. In DNA, the CDR3 is TGTGCCAGCAGCTTGGGGGCAGGGAACTATGGCTACACCTTC.

The rearrangement joins TRBV9 to TRBJ1-1; D is unclear. Germline loops: CDR1 SGDLS, CDR2 YYNGEE. The CDR3 runs 17 residues. V shed 0 bases and J shed 1 base, with 16 bases lying between them. DNA for the CDR3: TGTGCCAGCAGCGTAGGAGGGTCTCTCTGGGGGAACACTGAAGCTTTCTTT. Protein product: CASSVGGSLWGNTEAFF. The whole variable domain, remainder taken from reference TRBV9 and TRBJ1-1, is DSGVTQTPKHLITATGQRVTLRCSPRSGDLSVYWYQQSLDQGLQFLIQYYNGEERAKGNILERFSAQQFPDLHSELNLSSLELGDSALYFCASSVGGSLWGNTEAFFGQGTRLTVV.

The CDR3: CASSFGSGGLTGELFF. In DNA form, the CDR3 reads TGTGCCAGCAGCTTTGGCAGCGGGGGGTTAACCGGGGAGCTGTTTTTT. The rearrangement joins TRBV7-8 to TRBJ2-2, with 9 positions matching TRBD2. The CDR3 loop spans 16 amino acids. V shed 3 bases, J shed 5 bases, and the junction held 7 bases outside the gene matches. From germline, CDR1 is SGHVS and CDR2 FQNEAQ.

The chain links TRBV11-2 to TRBJ1-4; 10 nucleotides align to TRBD1. The germline V gene encodes CDR1 SGHAT and CDR2 FQNNGV. The CDR3 loop spans 15 amino acids. After removal of 1 base from V and 8 bases from J, the junction contained 4 bases not matched to a gene. Here the CDR3 DNA reads TGTGCCAGCAGCTTAGGAGGGACAGGGGCCGAAAAACTGTTTTTT. This sequence encodes CASSLGGTGAEKLFF.

This clone was seen a single time. This chain joins TRBV9 and TRBJ1-1, with 8 bases that match TRBD1. The CDR3 is 12 residues long. CDR1 is SGDLS and CDR2 is YYNGEE in the germline V gene. With 3 bases clipped from V and 7 bases from J, the junction kept 2 bases outside the gene matches. The CDR3 coding sequence is TGTGCCAGCAGCGGACAGGGGTTTGAAGCTTTCTTT. It is translated as CASSGQGFEAFF. The entire variable domain, with the rest obtained from reference TRBV9 and TRBJ1-1, is as follows: DSGVTQTPKHLITATGQRVTLRCSPRSGDLSVYWYQQSLDQGLQFLIQYYNGEERAKGNILERFSAQQFPDLHSELNLSSLELGDSALYFCASSGQGFEAFFGQGTRLTVV.